This T cell receptor (beta chain) originates from a study of shared clonotypes between healthy human individuals. General study results and limits: Despite large depth, rarefaction showed incomplete sorted-subset sequencing. Naive subsets usually exceeded memory subsets in estimated richness.

Clones were sequenced by immunoSEQ multiplex PCR, and TCRdb holds only the in-frame ones, with some missing. The sample gives 1.5 million to 1.9 million clones, 95% to 99% of which show up once; about 0.45% is in the top ten. As to this clone: Its antigen is currently unknown.

The CDR3 is 18 amino acids. Only Caucasian adults living in Nashville, Tennessee made up the donor group. Splitting the CD4+ cells yielded a CD45RA+ naive subset and a CD45RA-negative memory subset. The sample consisted of naive CD4+ T cells sorted from blood. The subset denotes: CD45RA+ positively selected. The chain has TRBV12-2 and TRBJ2-2; the table's D gene call, TRBD2, was not cross checked with the DNA. TRBV12-2 corresponds to a pseudogene. The sequence derives from a young man in good health. CDR3 DNA sequence: TGTGCAAGTCGCTTTCCTCTTAGAGGCCCGGAGGGAACCGGGGAGCTGTTTTTT. It yields the protein CASRFPLRGPEGTGELFF.